The 12 T cell receptor beta chains presented below share a single source sample, sequenced in a study of shared clonotypes between healthy human individuals. The assay was immunoSEQ multiplex PCR, and TCRdb's table has in-frame clones only and misses some. Here the sample spans around 500,000 clones, around 79% being singletons. Sequenced input: PBMCs. These receptors were obtained from a middle-aged woman in good health. Some clones in this sample may be carry-over from other donors' samples.

Comment on this clone: The junction differs from germline at one of its ends, possibly a read error. This chain joins TRBV10-3 and TRBJ2-5, with D possibly matching TRBD1 (7 bases). This CDR3 spans 12 amino acids. The germline gives CDR1 ENHRY, CDR2 SYGVKD. The CDR3 nucleotides read TGTGCCATCAGTACAGCCGGGGGACAGTGGCACTTC. This gives the protein CAISTAGGQWHF.

The chain recombines TRBV7-6 with TRBJ2-1; no definite D call. CDR1 and CDR2 from the germline V gene are SGHVS and FNYEAQ. The CDR3 loop spans 13 amino acids. Trimming stripped 2 bases from V and 5 bases from J, with 7 bases between. CDR3 DNA sequence: TGTGCCAGCAGCTTATCTCTTAACAATGAGCAGTTCTTC. Amino acid sequence: CASSLSLNNEQFF.

Notes on this clone: The identical CDR3 is also encoded by other nucleotide sequences in the sample. The chain combines TRBV28 with TRBJ1-2; D is possibly TRBD1 (5 bases). V lost 1 base to trimming and J lost 4 bases, with 16 bases between them. The CDR3 contains 16 residues. Germline lookup yields CDR1 MDHEN and CDR2 SYDVKM. The CDR3 reads CASSLLDMGRTYGYTF. In DNA, the CDR3 is TGTGCCAGCAGTTTATTGGATATGGGACGGACCTATGGCTACACCTTC.

This clone showed up just once. V is TRBV25-1 and J is TRBJ2-2, with D perhaps matching TRBD1 (5 bases). The germline CDR1 and CDR2 sequences are MGHDK and SYGVNS. The CDR3 covers 15 residues. With 1 base removed from V and 3 bases from J, the gap between germline ends came to 9 bases. CDR3 protein: CASSEWQGYTGELFF. CDR3 nucleotides: TGTGCCAGCAGTGAATGGCAGGGTTACACCGGGGAGCTGTTTTTT. The full variable domain, completed using reference TRBV25-1 and TRBJ2-2, is EADIYQTPRYLVIGTGKKITLECSQTMGHDKMYWYQQDPGMELHLIHYSYGVNSTEKGDLSSESTVSRIRTEHFPLTLESARPSHTSQYLCASSEWQGYTGELFFGEGSRLTVL.

V is TRBV4-2 and J is TRBJ1-2; a possible D gene is TRBD1 (5 bases). This CDR3 has 14 amino acids. CDR1 is LGHNA, CDR2 YNFKEQ, per germline. The V end lost 3 bases, the J end lost 7 bases, and 15 bases lay between the germline ends. CDR3 protein: CASSQLQGAGGYTF. In DNA, the CDR3 is TGTGCCAGCAGCCAGCTCCAGGGTGCTGGTGGCTACACCTTC.

V is TRBV28 and J is TRBJ2-2; 10 bases agree with TRBD1. CDR1 MDHEN and CDR2 SYDVKM come from the germline V gene. This CDR3 is built from 14 residues. V lost 8 bases, J lost 6 bases, and 6 bases stayed unmatched. The CDR3 is CASGIGTGAGELFF. The CDR3 nucleotides are TGTGCCAGCGGGATCGGGACAGGGGCCGGGGAGCTGTTTTTT.

This chain links TRBV12-5 with TRBJ2-5; D might be TRBD1 (6 bases). The V end lost 5 bases, the J end lost 5 bases, and 21 bases lay between the germline ends. The CDR3 contains 16 residues. Germline V gives CDR1 LGHNT, CDR2 FRNRAP. CDR3 region: CASGTPYRVGVETQYF. CDR3 in DNA: TGTGCTAGTGGTACCCCGTACAGGGTTGGTGTGGAGACCCAGTACTTC.

The genes are TRBV4-1 and TRBJ1-4; the match to TRBD1 covers 7 bases. Looked up from germline, CDR1 is MGHRA and CDR2 is YSYEKL. Unmatched junction bases numbered 8, after V lost 0 bases and J lost 4 bases. The CDR3 length is 17 residues. As DNA, the CDR3 is TGCGCCAGCAGCCAAGAACCCCCAGGGGGGCTTAATGAAAAACTGTTTTTT. Its translation: CASSQEPPGGLNEKLFF.

J is TRBJ2-5 and V is TRBV19; D is unresolved. V lost 6 bases and J 3 bases, leaving 20 bases between the germline ends. The CDR3 consists of 16 residues. Germline V gives CDR1 LNHDA, CDR2 SQIVND (reference sequence). Written as DNA, the CDR3 is TGTGCCAGTAGCCAACATGTCGGGTACAGTAAAGAGACCCAGTACTTC. This gives the protein CASSQHVGYSKETQYF.

The CDR3 DNA follows: TGTGCCACCAGCAGTTTCGGGACTAGGGTCTACGAGCAGTACTTC. Protein product: CATSSFGTRVYEQYF. The V and J genes are TRBV15 and TRBJ2-7; 8 nucleotides agree with TRBD2. Germline-derived CDR1 and CDR2 are LNHNV and YYDKDF (reference sequence). V lost 3 bases and J lost 3; bases outside the gene matches: 7. This CDR3 is 15 amino acids long.

This clone was recorded once. A far larger clone is one nucleotide away, so this likely arose from a read error. V is TRBV15 and J is TRBJ2-7, with D unresolved. Germline V lookup: CDR1 LNHNV, CDR2 YYDKDF (reference sequence). Trimming cost V 0 bases and J 9 bases, with 12 bases left between them. The CDR3 has 13 residues. CDR3 DNA: TGTGCCACCAGCAGAGACAACGCCGACGGGCAGTACTTC. It is translated as CATSRDNADGQYF.

Comments on this clone: This likely stems from a read error, as it lies one base from a far larger clone. CDR3 nucleotides: TGTGCCAGTACCCCCCCGGGGCACTTGAACACTGAAGCTTTCTTT. It translates to CASTPPGHLNTEAFF. The V and J genes are TRBV19 and TRBJ1-1; possibly TRBD1 for D (5 bases). Germline CDR1 LNHDA, CDR2 SQIVND (reference sequence). The CDR3 has 15 residues. Trimming pared 7 bases from V and 0 bases from J, leaving 15 bases between.